This T cell receptor beta chain is from a study of shared clonotypes between healthy human individuals. Regarding the study as a whole: Sequencing depth was expected to influence donor clonotype sharing.

A deep-level run was used for the assay. The repertoire was sequenced with immunoSEQ multiplex PCR; TCRdb's copy has only in-frame clones and lacks some. The table shows 2 million or so clones, with 90% to 95% occurring only once. Partitioning of CD4+ cells yielded a CD45RA+ naive subset and a CD45RA-negative memory subset. As regards this clone: The antigen remains unidentified.

The CDR3 covers 13 residues. Per the germline V gene, CDR1 is SNHLY and CDR2 is FYNNEI. Trimming stripped 5 bases from V and 9 bases from J, with 14 bases between. This clonotype originated in a man aged 18 to 30 in good health. The chain employs TRBV2 and TRBJ2-1; no clear D. The sequencing input was naive CD4+ T cells sorted from blood. Noted subset: CD45RA+ positively selected. CDR3 loop: CASSIGRTSEQFF. The CDR3 DNA reads as TGTGCCAGCAGTATAGGACGGACCTCTGAGCAGTTCTTC.